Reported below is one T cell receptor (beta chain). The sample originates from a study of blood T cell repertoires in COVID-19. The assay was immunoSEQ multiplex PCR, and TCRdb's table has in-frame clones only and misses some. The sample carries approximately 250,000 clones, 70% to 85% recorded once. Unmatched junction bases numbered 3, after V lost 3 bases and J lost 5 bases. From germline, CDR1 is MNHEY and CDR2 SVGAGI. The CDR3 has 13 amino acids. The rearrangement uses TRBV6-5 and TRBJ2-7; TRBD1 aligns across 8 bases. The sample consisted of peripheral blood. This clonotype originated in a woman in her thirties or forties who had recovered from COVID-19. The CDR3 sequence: CASSYQGAHEQYF. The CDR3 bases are TGTGCCAGCAGTTATCAGGGGGCCCACGAGCAGTACTTC.